Following are 11 T cell receptor beta chains from one sample sequenced in a study of spatial heterogeneity in lung cancer. Findings and caveats of the study: How many expanded intratumoral alpha and beta TCRs were present tracked the tumor mutation count, which was a count of nonsynonymous mutations.

TCRdb independently ran MiXCR on the 5' RACE reads; one entry per CDR3 protein. The table has 3,500 to 4,500 distinct CDR3 sequences, approximately 7% seen once. Time point defined: sample taken at primary tumor resection. The antigens for these receptors are not known. The sequences come from lung tumor tissue, collected at surgery. The receptors were sampled from a male donor with early-stage non-small cell lung cancer.

In its sample, this clonotype ranks as large. V and J are TRBV7-2 and TRBJ1-1; a weak D match, TRBD1 (5 bases). Trimming removed 5 bases at V and 7 bases at J, with 11 bases between. The CDR3 covers 12 residues. CDR1 SGHTA and CDR2 FQGNSA come from the germline V gene. CDR3 sequence: CASSLGTVEAFF. The DNA for the CDR3 is TGTGCCAGCAGCCTGGGGACCGTTGAAGCTTTCTTT. The full variable domain, its missing parts supplied by reference TRBV7-2 and TRBJ1-1, is GAGVSQSPSNKVTEKGKDVELRCDPISGHTALYWYRQSLGQGLEFLIYFQGNSAPDKSGLPSDRFSAERTGGSVSTLTIQRTQQEDSAVYLCASSLGTVEAFFGQGTRLTVV.

This clonotype is labeled medium-sized (0.01 to 0.1%). The genes are TRBV7-7 and TRBJ2-5, with 10 bases identical to TRBD2. CDR3 length: 15 residues. The germline V gene has CDR1 SSHAT and CDR2 FNYEAQ (reference sequence). V shed 5 bases, J shed 1 base, and the junction held 4 bases outside the gene matches. The CDR3 DNA is TGTGCCAGCAGCGTACTAGCGGGGCCCCAAGAGACCCAGTACTTC. Its protein is CASSVLAGPQETQYF.

This clonotype is categorized as large (0.1 to 1%). This rearrangement joins TRBV7-2 to TRBJ2-1; 10 bases line up with TRBD1. CDR3 length equals 14 residues. V shed 6 bases, J shed 6 bases, and the junction held 5 bases outside the gene matches. The germline V gene encodes CDR1 SGHTA and CDR2 FQGNSA. CDR3 bases: TGTGCCAGCAGTTCGAGGACAGGGGGCAATGAGCAGTTCTTC. The encoded protein is CASSSRTGGNEQFF.

By sample share, this clonotype is medium-sized. The chain couples TRBV30 to TRBJ1-2; 7 positions match TRBD1. Germline trimming cut 7 bases from V and 3 bases from J; bases unmatched to any gene: 5. Per germline, CDR1 GTSNPN and CDR2 SVGIG (reference sequence). The CDR3 is made up of 12 amino acids. CDR3: CAFDRADYGYTF. The CDR3 DNA sequence: TGTGCCTTCGACAGGGCCGACTATGGCTACACCTTC.

By share, this clonotype ranks as medium-sized (0.01 to 0.1%). CDR3 in amino acids: CASSQRVTYEQYF. In DNA, the CDR3 is TGTGCCAGCAGCCAAAGGGTAACCTACGAGCAGTACTTC. V gene TRBV3-1 combines with J gene TRBJ2-7; unclear D gene. V lost 2 bases to trimming and J lost 2 bases, with 7 bases between them. The CDR3 is 13 residues long. Germline V gene lookup returns CDR1 LGHDT and CDR2 YNNKEL (reference sequence).

This clonotype turned up a few times. The J gene is TRBJ2-3, the V gene TRBV7-9, with D possibly called TRBD1 or TRBD2 (5 bases each). V gave up 5 bases and J gave up 6 bases, with 15 bases separating them. The CDR3 is made up of 14 amino acids. Germline CDR1 and CDR2: SEHNR and FQNEAQ (reference sequence). The CDR3: CASSPLGERDTQYF. CDR3 nucleotide sequence: TGTGCCAGCAGCCCCCTAGGGGAGCGGGATACGCAGTATTTT.

This clonotype was counted many times. The chain has TRBV28 and TRBJ1-6; D is unclear. CDR1 is MDHEN, CDR2 SYDVKM, per germline. Trimming removed 5 bases at V and 12 bases at J, with 11 bases between. This CDR3 region has 12 residues. CDR3 sequence: CASSPPRGPLHF. CDR3 DNA: TGTGCCAGCAGTCCACCCCGAGGACCCCTCCACTTT.

This clonotype is medium-sized within its sample. The CDR3, as DNA: TGCGCCAGCAGTCATGGACATAGGCTCTACACCTTC. Protein: CASSHGHRLYTF. The chain employs TRBV23-1 and TRBJ1-2; tentative D call: TRBD1 (5 bases). TRBV23-1 is given ORF status, its function remaining uncertain. Trimming took 3 bases from V and 10 from J, leaving 12 bases between them. This CDR3 has 12 amino acids.

The sample holds many counts of this clonotype. The chain combines TRBV5-4 with TRBJ2-4; D is possibly TRBD1 or TRBD2 (5 bases each). Looked up from germline, CDR1 is SGHNT and CDR2 is YYREEE (reference sequence). Trimming took off 4 bases at V and 5 bases at J, with 7 bases between the two ends. This CDR3 contains 12 residues. CDR3: CASSPGQNIQYF. CDR3 nucleotide sequence: TGTGCCAGCAGCCCGGGACAAAACATTCAGTACTTC.

A few counts support this clonotype. V is TRBV24-1 and J is TRBJ2-1; the match to TRBD2 covers 7 bases. J lost 3 bases, V lost 5 bases, and 9 bases had no gene match. Germline loops: CDR1 KGHDR, CDR2 SFDVKD. The CDR3 loop spans 16 amino acids. For the CDR3, the DNA is TGTGCCACCAGTGCCCCGCGGGCGGGGGACTACAATGAGCAGTTCTTC. Amino acids: CATSAPRAGDYNEQFF.

This clonotype is medium-sized (0.01 to 0.1%) by share. The CDR3 reads CSVEKEAGTEYGYTF. The CDR3 region has the DNA TGCAGCGTTGAAAAAGAGGCCGGGACAGAGTATGGCTACACCTTC. The V call is TRBV29-1, the J call TRBJ1-2, with 7 bases lining up with TRBD1. V lost 2 bases and J lost 5; bases outside the gene matches: 11. The CDR3 contains 15 residues. Per the germline V gene, CDR1 is SQVTM and CDR2 is ANQGSEA. Full variable domain (remainder filled in from reference TRBV29-1 and TRBJ1-2): SAVISQKPSRDICQRGTSLTIQCQVDSQVTMMFWYRQQPGQSLTLIATANQGSEATYESGFVIDKFPISRPNLTFSTLTVSNMSPEDSSIYLCSVEKEAGTEYGYTFGSGTRLTVV.